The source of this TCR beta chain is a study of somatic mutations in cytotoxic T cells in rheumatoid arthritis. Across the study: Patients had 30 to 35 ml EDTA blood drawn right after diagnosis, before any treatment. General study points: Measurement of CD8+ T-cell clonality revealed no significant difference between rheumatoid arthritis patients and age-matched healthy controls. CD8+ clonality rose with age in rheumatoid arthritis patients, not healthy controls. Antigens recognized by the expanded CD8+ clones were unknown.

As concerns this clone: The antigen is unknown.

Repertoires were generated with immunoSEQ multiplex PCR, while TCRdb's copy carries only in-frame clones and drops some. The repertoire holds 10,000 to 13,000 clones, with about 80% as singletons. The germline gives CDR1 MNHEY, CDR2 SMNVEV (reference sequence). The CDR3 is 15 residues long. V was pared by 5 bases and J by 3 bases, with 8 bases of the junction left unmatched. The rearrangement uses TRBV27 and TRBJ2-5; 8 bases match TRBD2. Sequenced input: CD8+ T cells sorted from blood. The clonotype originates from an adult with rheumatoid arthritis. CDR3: CASSLTGLVKETQYF. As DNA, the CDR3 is TGTGCCAGCAGTCTAACGGGACTAGTTAAAGAGACCCAGTACTTC.